This TCR beta chain was identified during a study of blood T cell repertoires in COVID-19. Study information: COVID-19 samples from acute and convalescent phases originated in the United States, Italy and Spain.

There are 13 residues in the CDR3. CDR1 is KGHSH, CDR2 LQKENI, per germline. V gave up 6 bases and J gave up 4 bases; unmatched junction bases: 5. Original handling: Quantification of nucleated cells was approximated via reference gene primer amplification. Only in-frame clones appear in the TCRdb table, and some are missing; sequencing was by immunoSEQ multiplex PCR. The V and J calls and clone size are taken from that table; D and trimming were inferred from the DNA. The sample contains around 310,000 clones, around 89% of which appear only once. The V call is TRBV18, the J call TRBJ2-7; 8 nucleotides match TRBD2. Sequencing was carried out using peripheral blood. This sequence was found in a woman between 40 and 55 years old with COVID-19, enrolled during active disease. The CDR3 protein is CASSIAGTYEQYF. The DNA of the CDR3 is TGTGCCAGCTCCATAGCGGGGACATACGAGCAGTACTTC.